This T cell receptor beta chain emerged from a study of blood T cell repertoires in COVID-19. Germline CDR1 and CDR2: ENHRY and SYGVKD. The CDR3 loop spans 12 amino acids. Trimming took 9 bases from V and 7 from J, leaving 10 bases between them. Under the authors' procedure: Reference gene primer amplification gave estimated nucleated cell counts. TCRdb's copy holds only in-frame clones and misses some; the assay was immunoSEQ multiplex PCR. The V and J calls and clone size were taken over from that table, and D and trimming were inferred from the DNA. The sample contains 250,000 or so clones, 88% of which appear only once.

The chain carries TRBV10-3 and TRBJ1-6; TRBD1 is a possible D gene (6 bases). Source material: peripheral blood. The origin of this receptor is a woman younger than 45 with COVID-19, enrolled during active disease. The CDR3 nucleotides read TGTGCCATACAGGGAGTAAATTCACCCCTCCACTTT. It translates to CAIQGVNSPLHF.